The 27 T cell receptor beta chains given below trace back to one sample, sequenced in a study of graft-versus-host responses after intestinal transplantation. These receptors' targets are unknown. The protocol was immunoSEQ multiplex PCR, while the TCRdb copy is restricted to in-frame clones and leaves out a portion. The sample includes about 89,000 clones, approximately 92% of them seen just once. The specimen comprised unstimulated CD4+ T cells sorted from spleen or lymph node cells, sampled before intestinal transplant. These receptors all stem from a human donor who received an intestinal transplant.

This chain connects TRBV28 to TRBJ2-7, with 7 bases matching TRBD2. Germline assignment: CDR1 MDHEN and CDR2 SYDVKM. V lost 2 bases to trimming and J lost 7 bases; unmatched junction nucleotides: 2. CDR3 length equals 12 residues. CDR3 in DNA: TGTGCCAGCAGTTTAAGGGGAGGGGAGCAGTACTTC. Amino acid sequence: CASSLRGGEQYF.

This chain uses TRBV29-1 with TRBJ2-7; D uncertain. CDR1 SQVTM and CDR2 ANQGSEA come from the germline V gene. CDR3 length: 14 amino acids. Trimming shortened V by 6 bases and J by 2 bases, and 17 bases separated the two germline ends. CDR3 sequence reads: CSVVGRAYPYEQYF. The CDR3 DNA follows: TGCAGCGTCGTCGGTCGGGCCTACCCCTACGAGCAGTACTTC.

The J gene is TRBJ2-5, the V gene TRBV7-7, with D tentatively TRBD2 (5 bases). CDR1 is SSHAT and CDR2 is FNYEAQ in the germline V gene (reference sequence). Trimming left V 7 bases short and J 5 bases short, with 11 bases between. The CDR3 is made up of 12 amino acids. This CDR3 reads CASKGVGETQYF. The CDR3 DNA is TGTGCCAGCAAGGGAGTCGGGGAGACCCAGTACTTC.

The chain uses TRBV27 and TRBJ2-1; TRBD2 matches at 13 bases. The CDR3 consists of 17 residues. Germline CDR1 reads MNHEY; CDR2 reads SMNVEV (reference sequence). Trimming took 5 bases from V and 2 from J; bases not matched to a gene: 6. Written as DNA, the CDR3 is TGTGCCAGCAGTAGATCGGGACTAGCGGGGACCTACAATGAGCAGTTCTTC. It yields the protein CASSRSGLAGTYNEQFF.

This sequence joins TRBV5-6 and TRBJ1-4; 7 bases fit TRBD1. CDR3 length: 16 amino acids. Germline values: CDR1 SGHDT, CDR2 YYEEEE. V lost 2 bases to trimming and J lost 3 bases; unmatched junction nucleotides: 7. This CDR3 is CASSLQGWSANEKLFF. In nucleotides, the CDR3 is TGTGCCAGCAGCTTACAGGGGTGGTCGGCTAATGAAAAACTGTTTTTT.

The chain has TRBV5-4 and TRBJ2-7; unclear D gene. Germline values: CDR1 SGHNT, CDR2 YYREEE (reference sequence). V lost 7 bases and J lost 4, with 15 bases in between. The CDR3 is 13 amino acids. CDR3 sequence (DNA): TGTGCCAGCTCGATCGAGGACGGATACGAGCAGTACTTC. Its translation: CASSIEDGYEQYF.

The V gene is TRBV7-6, the J gene TRBJ2-7, with TRBD1 matching 7 bases. V shed 5 bases, J shed 2 bases, and the junction held 12 bases outside the gene matches. CDR3 length: 16 amino acids. CDR1 and CDR2 (germline): SGHVS, FNYEAQ. CDR3 residues: CASSDRQGPPPYEQYF. DNA of the CDR3: TGTGCCAGCAGCGACCGACAGGGTCCGCCTCCCTACGAGCAGTACTTC.

This sequence joins TRBV11-1 and TRBJ2-5, with 12 bases matching TRBD2. The V gene's germline CDR1 is SGHAT and CDR2 FQDESV (reference sequence). The J segment lost 5 bases and the V segment lost 0 bases, leaving 10 bases of the junction unmatched. The CDR3 has 18 amino acids. This CDR3 reads CASSLAKTSGSMGETQYF. In nucleotides, the CDR3 is TGTGCCAGCAGCTTAGCAAAGACTAGCGGGAGTATGGGGGAGACCCAGTACTTC.

The V call is TRBV14, the J call TRBJ2-6; D remains ambiguous. Trimming removed 5 bases from V and 3 bases from J, with 8 bases in between. CDR1 and CDR2 from the germline V gene are SGHDN and FVKESK. This CDR3 has 14 residues. The CDR3 spells CASSSRGGANVLTF. Here the CDR3 DNA reads TGTGCCAGCAGCTCACGAGGTGGGGCCAACGTCCTGACTTTC.

V usage is TRBV18 and J usage is TRBJ1-3; 9 bases are shared with TRBD1. V lost 3 bases and J lost 1; bases outside the gene matches: 4. Germline-derived CDR1 and CDR2 are KGHSH and LQKENI. This CDR3 has 16 amino acids. CDR3 nucleotides: TGTGCCAGCTCACCCCCCGGGACAGGGTCTGGAAACACCATATATTTT. Protein product: CASSPPGTGSGNTIYF.

The chain combines TRBV6-1 with TRBJ2-7, with D possibly TRBD2 on 5 matching bases. The germline gives CDR1 MNHNS, CDR2 SASEGT. V was cut by 3 bases and J by 4 bases, with 16 bases left in between. The CDR3 is 15 residues long. The CDR3 sequence: CASSDLLAGSYEQYF. CDR3 DNA sequence: TGTGCCAGCAGTGACTTACTGGCGGGTTCTTACGAGCAGTACTTC.

The CDR3 loop reads CASSRIDRDEQYF. As DNA, the CDR3 is TGCGCCAGCAGCCGAATCGACAGGGACGAGCAGTACTTC. This rearrangement joins TRBV5-1 to TRBJ2-7, with TRBD1 matching 7 bases. CDR3 length: 13 residues. Unmatched junction bases numbered 6, after V lost 4 bases and J lost 5 bases. CDR1 and CDR2 from the germline V gene are SGHRS and YFSETQ.

The J gene is TRBJ1-2, the V gene TRBV18, with 8 bases that match TRBD1. Germline V gene lookup returns CDR1 KGHSH and CDR2 LQKENI. This CDR3 is 13 amino acids long. The ends lost 6 bases at V and 5 bases at J; junction bases unmatched: 5. In DNA, the CDR3 is TGTGCCAGCTCCCGACGGACAGGGTATGGCTACACCTTC. This translates into CASSRRTGYGYTF.

This sequence joins TRBV13 and TRBJ1-1; 9 nucleotides match TRBD1. In germline, CDR1 is PRHDT, CDR2 FYEKMQ (reference sequence). The V gene end was trimmed by 3 bases and the J gene end by 2 bases; junction bases not matched to a gene: 1. This CDR3 is built from 14 residues. The CDR3 loop is CASSLGQGNTEAFF. CDR3 sequence (DNA): TGTGCCAGCAGCTTGGGACAGGGTAACACTGAAGCTTTCTTT.

The chain employs TRBV11-1 and TRBJ1-2; unclear D gene. V was pared by 5 bases and J by 1 base, with 14 bases between. Per the germline V gene, CDR1 is SGHAT and CDR2 is FQDESV (reference sequence). The CDR3 length is 15 residues. CDR3 residues: CASSHYTENNYGYTF. DNA of the CDR3: TGTGCCAGCAGCCATTATACAGAGAATAACTATGGCTACACCTTC.

V usage is TRBV10-1 and J usage is TRBJ2-1; no reliable D call. The CDR3 extends over 14 amino acids. The germline V and J ends were trimmed by 3 bases and 0 bases, with 6 bases remaining between them. Germline V gives CDR1 WNHNN, CDR2 SYGVQD (reference sequence). The CDR3 loop reads CASSERSSYNEQFF. The CDR3 coding sequence is TGCGCCAGCAGTGAAAGGAGCTCCTACAATGAGCAGTTCTTC.

The gene calls are TRBV4-1 and TRBJ2-5; 11 bases fit TRBD2. Trimming took 4 bases from V and 0 from J; bases not matched to a gene: 4. This CDR3 contains 16 residues. Germline V gives CDR1 MGHRA, CDR2 YSYEKL. This CDR3 is CASSRPGLADQETQYF. CDR3 nucleotide sequence: TGCGCCAGCAGCCGACCGGGACTAGCGGACCAAGAGACCCAGTACTTC.

The chain combines TRBV7-2 with TRBJ2-3; D remains ambiguous. The CDR3 contains 19 residues. V gave up 2 bases and J gave up 4 bases, with 25 bases separating them. Germline V lookup: CDR1 SGHTA, CDR2 FQGNSA. The CDR3 DNA reads TGTGCCAGCAGCTTATACCATCGCGTCCTTATAATTGGCGCAGATACGCAGTATTTT. This translates into CASSLYHRVLIIGADTQYF.

This clone was counted a single time. DNA of the CDR3: TGTGCCAGCAGCCCAACCGGCCCTAAGCGGGAGGGCCTCAATGAGCAGTTCTTC. Translating it yields CASSPTGPKREGLNEQFF. This chain joins TRBV14 and TRBJ2-1, with 10 nucleotides matching TRBD2. Germline-derived CDR1 and CDR2 are SGHDN and FVKESK. V lost 4 bases and J lost 6; bases outside the gene matches: 15. The CDR3 length is 18 residues.

The chain links TRBV30 to TRBJ1-1; possibly TRBD1 for D (5 bases). The CDR3 sequence is 11 residues long. Germline lookup yields CDR1 GTSNPN and CDR2 SVGIG (reference sequence). In nucleotides, the CDR3 is TGTTCAGGGACCTTTAACACTGAAGCTTTCTTT. Its protein product is CSGTFNTEAFF.

The chain joins TRBV11-2 to TRBJ2-7, with 8 bases matching TRBD2. Germline V lookup: CDR1 SGHAT, CDR2 FQNNGV. With 5 bases clipped from V and 4 bases from J, the junction kept 13 bases outside the gene matches. The CDR3 spans 16 residues. Here the CDR3 reads CASSHSRAGGIYEQYF. CDR3 in DNA: TGTGCCAGCAGCCACTCACGGGCGGGAGGAATTTACGAGCAGTACTTC.

This chain joins TRBV20-1 and TRBJ2-1; D possibly matches TRBD1 or TRBD2 (6 bases each). CDR1 is DFQATT and CDR2 is SNEGSKA in the germline V gene (reference sequence). V lost 8 bases to trimming and J lost 10 bases, with 9 bases between them. The CDR3 totals 9 residues. CDR3 in amino acids: CSTGREQFF. The DNA of the CDR3 is TGCAGTACAGGGAGGGAGCAGTTCTTC.

The CDR3 sequence is CASSFIVLGTNGYTF. The DNA of the CDR3 is TGTGCCAGCAGTTTTATAGTCTTGGGTACGAATGGCTACACCTTC. The chain employs TRBV28 and TRBJ1-2, with D unclear. This CDR3 contains 15 residues. The V gene lost 3 bases and the J gene lost 6 bases, with 17 bases spanning the gap. In germline, CDR1 is MDHEN, CDR2 SYDVKM.

V usage is TRBV9 and J usage is TRBJ2-7; 11 bases map to TRBD2. J lost 4 bases, V lost 4 bases, and 4 bases had no gene match. The CDR3 is 14 residues long. The germline gives CDR1 SGDLS, CDR2 YYNGEE. Written as DNA, the CDR3 is TGTGCCAGCAGCCTCCGGACTAGCGGGTACGAGCAGTACTTC. Its protein product is CASSLRTSGYEQYF.

Comment on this clone: Mismatch with germline at one junction end may stem from a read error. The CDR3 loop is CASTLVGPQITGAERLFF. CDR3 nucleotides: TGTGCCAGCACCTTAGTTGGGCCCCAGATAACTGGAGCCGAAAGACTGTTTTTT. The chain employs TRBV7-9 and TRBJ1-4, with D hard to call. The CDR3 spans 18 residues. Per the germline V gene, CDR1 is SEHNR and CDR2 is FQNEAQ (reference sequence). The full variable domain, rest sourced from reference TRBV7-9 and TRBJ1-4, is DTGVSQNPRHKITKRGQNVTFRCDPISEHNRLYWYRQTLGQGPEFLTYFQNEAQLEKSRLLSDRFSAERPKGSFSTLEIQRTEQGDSAMYLCASTLVGPQITGAERLFFGSGTQLSVL.

This chain connects TRBV5-1 to TRBJ2-1; 9 nucleotides align to TRBD1. The CDR3 totals 17 residues. Germline lookup yields CDR1 SGHRS and CDR2 YFSETQ. The trim removed 8 bases at V and 4 bases at J, leaving 16 bases unmatched. The CDR3 reads CASQILTTGGTYNEQFF. The CDR3 DNA sequence: TGCGCCAGTCAAATCTTAACCACAGGGGGCACATACAATGAGCAGTTCTTC.

The CDR3 DNA sequence: TGTGCCAGCACTCCCGACAGGTCCTCCTACGAGCAGTACTTC. Translated, it gives CASTPDRSSYEQYF. This chain uses TRBV6-5 with TRBJ2-7; maybe TRBD1 (6 bases). CDR3 size: 14 residues. The V end lost 7 bases, the J end lost 0 bases, and 13 bases lay between the germline ends. Germline V lookup: CDR1 MNHEY, CDR2 SVGAGI.